This is a list of T cell receptor beta chains from one sample in a study of shared clonotypes between healthy human individuals. The table came from immunoSEQ multiplex PCR; TCRdb's copy has only in-frame clones and leaves some out. The table has about 1.4 million clones, approximately 96% seen once; the top ten hold about 1.2%. Specimen: naive CD4+ T cells sorted from blood. The source of these receptors is a young man in good health. Each CDR3 is given with its conserved first and last residue. The order of the fields is V gene, J gene, D gene, CDR3 protein, CDR3 DNA. A D gene is named only where the DNA matches it firmly.

>TRBV7-9|TRBJ2-1|TRBD2
CASSSRLAIVANEQFF
TGTGCCAGCAGCTCCAGACTAGCCATAGTAGCAAATGAGCAGTTCTTC
>TRBV7-8|TRBJ2-5|NA
CASSLTTGEETQYF
TGTGCCAGCAGCTTGACTACGGGAGAAGAGACCCAGTACTTC
>TRBV19|TRBJ2-7|TRBD2
CASSPKSGLPYEQYF
TGTGCCAGTAGTCCTAAATCGGGACTACCCTACGAGCAGTACTTC
>TRBV9|TRBJ1-2|TRBD1
CASSGTGGGHGYTF
TGTGCCAGCAGCGGAACAGGGGGCGGGCATGGCTACACCTTC
>TRBV5-1|TRBJ2-2|TRBD2
CASQAGDTGELFF
TGCGCCAGTCAAGCGGGGGACACCGGGGAGCTGTTTTTT
>TRBV4-3|TRBJ1-5|TRBD1
CASSQEQGPNQPQHF
TGCGCCAGCAGCCAAGAACAGGGGCCCAATCAGCCCCAGCATTTT
>TRBV29-1|TRBJ2-7|TRBD2
CSGIAGGRSEQYF
TGCAGCGGAATAGCGGGAGGGCGCTCCGAGCAGTACTTC
>TRBV6-1|TRBJ2-3|TRBD2
CASSAILAGVRLSTDTQYF
TGTGCCAGCAGTGCCATACTAGCGGGAGTTAGACTGAGCACAGATACGCAGTATTTT
>TRBV28|TRBJ2-1|NA
CASSSGASLSYNEQFF
TGTGCCAGCAGCTCCGGGGCGAGCCTCTCCTACAATGAGCAGTTCTTC
>TRBV6-5|TRBJ2-2|TRBD2
CASSTTAGRPGELFF
TGTGCCAGCAGTACGACAGCGGGAAGACCCGGGGAGCTGTTTTTT
>TRBV5-1|TRBJ2-1|TRBD2
CASSLVFLGTSGRGPPLNEQFF
TGCGCCAGCAGCTTGGTCTTTCTCGGGACTAGCGGGCGCGGCCCCCCCCTCAATGAGCAGTTCTTC
>TRBV5-1|TRBJ2-3|TRBD1
CASSLAFKGAGTDTQYF
TGCGCCAGCAGCTTGGCCTTTAAGGGGGCGGGCACAGATACGCAGTATTTT
>TRBV5-1|TRBJ1-5|NA
CASSLVPNQPQHF
TGCGCCAGCAGCTTGGTTCCCAATCAGCCCCAGCATTTT
>TRBV5-1|TRBJ2-5|TRBD2
CASSPGLAGAETQYF
TGCGCCAGCAGCCCAGGACTAGCGGGAGCAGAGACCCAGTACTTC
>TRBV7-2|TRBJ2-1|TRBD2
CASRWTSAPYNEQFF
TGTGCCAGCAGATGGACTAGCGCCCCCTACAATGAGCAGTTCTTC